This TCR beta chain was sequenced in a study of T cells after yellow fever vaccination. Study in general: Where fractions had low cell numbers, libraries were prepared from them with the SMART-Seq v4 Ultra Low Input RNA kit.

TCRdb analysed the 5' RACE reads with MiXCR anew, one entry per CDR3 protein. In the table there are 300,000 to 400,000 distinct CDR3 sequences, roughly 9.4% of which are singletons. Study observations and caveats: Booster samples showed a return of most primary-vaccination clones (around 96% CD4, approximately 90% CD8). The secondary response was weaker but peaked faster, day 5 versus 15. CD4 and CD8 compartments shared a small share of clonotypes, likely from convergent recombination.

Concerning this clonotype: The antigen remains unidentified.

CDR3 length: 19 amino acids. CDR1 DFQATT and CDR2 SNEGSKA come from the germline V gene (reference sequence). J was trimmed by 4 bases and V by 0 bases; bases with no gene match: 18. The input for sequencing was PBMCs, taken on the day of the first yellow fever vaccination. The TCR was taken from a young man who received the YFV17D yellow fever vaccine. The J gene is TRBJ1-3, the V gene TRBV20-1, with 7 bases aligning to TRBD1. The CDR3 sequence: CSARDWQGGDILSGNTIYF. DNA for the CDR3: TGCAGTGCTAGAGATTGGCAGGGGGGTGATATTCTCTCAGGAAACACCATATATTTT.